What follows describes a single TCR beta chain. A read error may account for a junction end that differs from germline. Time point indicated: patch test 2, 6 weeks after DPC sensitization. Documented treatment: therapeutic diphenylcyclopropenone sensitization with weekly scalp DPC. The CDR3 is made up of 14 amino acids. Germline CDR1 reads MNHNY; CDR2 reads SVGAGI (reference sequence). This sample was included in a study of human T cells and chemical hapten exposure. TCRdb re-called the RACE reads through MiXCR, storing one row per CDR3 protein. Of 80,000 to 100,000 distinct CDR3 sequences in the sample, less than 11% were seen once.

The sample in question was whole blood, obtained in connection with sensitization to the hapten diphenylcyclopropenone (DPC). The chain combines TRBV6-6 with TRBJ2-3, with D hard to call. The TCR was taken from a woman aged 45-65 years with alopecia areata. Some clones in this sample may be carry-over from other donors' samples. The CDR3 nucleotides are TGTGCCAGCAGGCCGTCGGGCGACACAGACACGCAGTATTTT. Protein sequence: CASRPSGDTDTQYF.